This record looks at one TCR beta chain sequence and its context. TCRdb re-called the RT-PCR reads through MiXCR, storing one row per CDR3 protein. The sample includes about 620,000 distinct CDR3 sequences, 11% of them seen just once. V lost 8 bases and J lost 6; bases outside the gene matches: 16. CDR3 length equals 15 residues. Germline-derived CDR1 and CDR2 are SQVTM and ANQGSEA. The data belong to a study of response to subunit inactivated influenza vaccine. This sample was also put to use in a study of T cells expressing NK-cell markers. As that report states: Synthesis of TCR beta cDNA relied on 5'RACE template switching carrying UMIs. Sorted CD3+CD56+NKG2C+, CD3+CD56+NKG2C- and CD3+CD56-NKG2C+ T cells provided the TCR beta repertoires. Most of the eight sequenced donors were HCMV-seropositive; one was seronegative. Sorting of alpha-beta TCR T cells alone was achieved in several experiments with an anti-gamma-delta TCR antibody. The dominant NKG2C+ clonotypes represented roughly 1.0-7.5% of CD8+ T cells in six donors.

This receptor was obtained from a man aged 50 to 60 who received an inactivated influenza vaccine. Sequencing used PBMCs from blood, obtained on the day of vaccination. The chain recombines TRBV29-1 with TRBJ1-2, with TRBD1 matching 9 bases. The CDR3 protein is CSSGTGTGNWDGYTF. The CDR3 DNA follows: TGCAGCTCGGGCACCGGGACAGGGAATTGGGATGGCTACACCTTC.